The source of this T cell receptor beta chain is a study of cytomegalovirus exposure and HLA in healthy donors. The wider study: The study's early data release held about 85 million unique TCRs from HLA-typed donors.

The CDR3 consists of 13 residues. The germline V gene has CDR1 SGHRS and CDR2 YFSETQ. Deletions cut 7 bases from V and 0 bases from J, with 5 bases between. With 60 Vbeta and 13 Jbeta primers, the PCR was carried out. The table came from immunoSEQ multiplex PCR; TCRdb's copy has only in-frame clones and leaves some out. The data show 99,000 or so clones, 78% seen once. Study observations and caveats: TCR association rates varied by HLA locus in a later analysis, with DRB1 highest and HLA-C lowest. The Asian-associated ancestry cluster reportedly had fewer N-insertions than the approximately 630-donor mean in a later analysis.

Details on this clone: Antigen specificity is unknown.

This TCR was sampled from a male donor in good health and CMV-seronegative. The specimen sequenced was PBMCs. This chain links TRBV5-1 with TRBJ2-6; D is perhaps TRBD2 (5 bases). CDR3 DNA sequence: TGCGCCAGCCGGGACTCTGGGGCCAACGTCCTGACTTTC. Its translation: CASRDSGANVLTF.